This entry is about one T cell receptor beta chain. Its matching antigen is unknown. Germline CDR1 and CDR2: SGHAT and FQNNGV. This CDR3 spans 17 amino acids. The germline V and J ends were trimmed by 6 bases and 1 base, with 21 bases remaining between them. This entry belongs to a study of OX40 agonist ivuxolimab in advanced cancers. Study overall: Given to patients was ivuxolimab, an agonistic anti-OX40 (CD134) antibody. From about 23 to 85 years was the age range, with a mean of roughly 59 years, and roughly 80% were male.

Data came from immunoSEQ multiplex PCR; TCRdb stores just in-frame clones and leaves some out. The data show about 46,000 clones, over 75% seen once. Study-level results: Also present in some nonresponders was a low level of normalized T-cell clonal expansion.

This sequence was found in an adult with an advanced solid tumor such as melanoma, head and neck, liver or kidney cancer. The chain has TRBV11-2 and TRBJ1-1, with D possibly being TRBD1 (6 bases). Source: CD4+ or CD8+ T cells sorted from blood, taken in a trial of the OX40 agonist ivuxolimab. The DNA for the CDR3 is TGTGCCAGCAGGAAGAGGGTATGGGGAGGGGGGAACACTGAAGCTTTCTTT. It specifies CASRKRVWGGGNTEAFF.